This entry lists 13 T cell receptor beta chains sequenced from one sample in a study of T cell repertoires in cytomegalovirus infection. TCRdb processed the reads anew with MiXCR; each CDR3 protein has one entry. The profile covers around 770,000 distinct CDR3 sequences, with about 29% appearing a single time and around 14% taken by the ten largest. These receptors lack a known antigen. This sample comprised cultured CD8+ T cells from PBMCs, obtained from culture after CMV antigen stimulation. The receptor set was obtained from a human donor in good health (CMV status not recorded). Some clones in this sample may be carry-over from other donors' samples.

The V call is TRBV23-1, the J call TRBJ2-7; TRBD1 might be the D (6 bases). TRBV23-1 is labeled an ORF, and its function is uncertain. The CDR3 has 13 residues. Trimming stripped 2 bases from V and 10 bases from J, with 15 bases between. The CDR3 DNA sequence: TGCGCCAGCAGTCAACGGGTGGGGGCCGCTCAGTACTTC. Its translation: CASSQRVGAAQYF.

This clonotype has more than one count but fewer than ten. V is TRBV12-5 and J is TRBJ2-1; TRBD1 aligns across 7 bases. The ends lost 3 bases at V and 4 bases at J; junction bases unmatched: 12. CDR3 length: 17 amino acids. Germline loops: CDR1 LGHNT, CDR2 FRNRAP. The CDR3 DNA follows: TGTGCTAGTGGTTTCAGTTACACCGGGACAGATTACAATGAGCAGTTCTTC. Translated, it gives CASGFSYTGTDYNEQFF.

At least ten counts were recorded for this clonotype. V and J are TRBV7-8 and TRBJ2-2, with 8 bases identical to TRBD1. The trim removed 5 bases at V and 3 bases at J, leaving 5 bases unmatched. Germline assignment: CDR1 SGHVS and CDR2 FQNEAQ. The length of the CDR3 is 15 residues. The CDR3 DNA reads TGTGCCAGCAGCCAGACAGGGGAGTACACCGGGGAGCTGTTTTTT. Its translation is CASSQTGEYTGELFF.

This clonotype was detected a few times. The rearrangement joins TRBV6-6 to TRBJ1-2, with D perhaps matching TRBD1 (5 bases). The CDR3 runs to 14 residues. In germline, CDR1 is MNHNY, CDR2 SVGAGI (reference sequence). V dropped 2 bases and J dropped 3 bases, with 10 bases sitting between them. This chain's CDR3 is CASSYRAGDYGYTF. CDR3 nucleotides: TGTGCCAGCAGTTACCGGGCGGGGGACTATGGCTACACCTTC.

The genes are TRBV27 and TRBJ2-1; TRBD2 aligns across 9 bases. V shed 8 bases and J 6 bases; nucleotides not matched to a gene: 8. Germline-derived CDR1 and CDR2 are MNHEY and SMNVEV (reference sequence). The CDR3 covers 14 residues. In DNA form, the CDR3 reads TGTGCCAGCGGGGGGACTAGCAGGCCCAATGAGCAGTTCTTC. Protein: CASGGTSRPNEQFF.

This clonotype turned up a few times. The chain is built from TRBV2 and TRBJ2-3; 8 positions match TRBD2. In germline, CDR1 is SNHLY, CDR2 FYNNEI. V lost 7 bases, J lost 0 bases, and 6 bases stayed unmatched. The CDR3 is 15 amino acids. The CDR3 DNA reads TGTGCCAGCATCCGGGGGGGTACTAGCACAGATACGCAGTATTTT. Amino acids: CASIRGGTSTDTQYF.

Notes on this clonotype: Compared with germline, one end of the junction differs, possibly owing to a read error. V and J are TRBV4-1 and TRBJ2-7, with a possible D match to TRBD1 (7 bases). The CDR3 extends over 16 amino acids. Looked up from germline, CDR1 is MGHRA and CDR2 is YSYEKL. CDR3 sequence reads: CASSQGGAGGPYEQYF. CDR3 sequence (DNA): TGTGCCAGCAGCCAAGGCGGTGCAGGGGGGCCATACGAGCAGTACTTC.

Only a few counts were recorded for this clonotype. The chain joins TRBV28 to TRBJ1-1; D is undetermined. The V gene's germline CDR1 is MDHEN and CDR2 SYDVKM. This CDR3 has 15 residues. The V end lost 6 bases, the J end lost 4 bases, and 18 bases lay between the germline ends. The CDR3 spells CASSPLDLDGTEAFF. Written as DNA, the CDR3 is TGTGCCAGCAGCCCCCTTGACCTGGACGGCACTGAAGCTTTCTTT.

This clonotype has just a few counts. This chain uses TRBV19 with TRBJ2-1; D is undetermined. CDR1 is LNHDA and CDR2 is SQIVND in the germline V gene (reference sequence). Trimming took off 4 bases at V and 8 bases at J, with 15 bases between the two ends. The CDR3 is 14 residues long. Written as DNA, the CDR3 is TGTGCCAGTAGTAGCTTGTTAGCAGTGGATGAGCAGTTCTTC. Translating it yields CASSSLLAVDEQFF.

The chain recombines TRBV12-3 or TRBV12-4 with TRBJ2-7; TRBD1 matches at 7 bases. The trim removed 4 bases at V and 2 bases at J, leaving 11 bases unmatched. This CDR3 has 16 amino acids. The DNA of the CDR3 is TGTGCCAGCAGTTCAATTACGACAGGGCCAGCCTACGAGCAGTACTTC. Protein sequence: CASSSITTGPAYEQYF.

This chain connects TRBV6-5 to TRBJ1-2; weak D call: TRBD1 (6 bases). V was shortened by 7 bases and J by 1 base, with 19 bases between the two germline ends. In germline, CDR1 is MNHEY, CDR2 SVGAGI. The CDR3 loop spans 16 amino acids. CDR3 residues: CASTLNWGGINYGYTF. The CDR3, as DNA: TGTGCCAGCACCCTCAACTGGGGGGGCATTAACTATGGCTACACCTTC.

This clonotype was counted a few times. The J gene is TRBJ1-3, the V gene TRBV27; D is ambiguous. The CDR3 has 15 amino acids. Germline CDR1 reads MNHEY; CDR2 reads SMNVEV (reference sequence). The V end lost 7 bases, the J end lost 0 bases, and 13 bases lay between the germline ends. In DNA form, the CDR3 reads TGTGCCAGCAACCCGACGGGGAGCTCTGGAAACACCATATATTTT. It encodes CASNPTGSSGNTIYF.

The chain carries TRBV2 and TRBJ2-7; 12 positions agree with TRBD2. CDR3 length equals 18 residues. The germline CDR1 and CDR2 sequences are SNHLY and FYNNEI. J lost 5 bases, V lost 3 bases, and 14 bases had no gene match. Here the CDR3 reads CASSDPGASGGARDEQYF. The CDR3 nucleotides are TGTGCCAGCAGTGACCCCGGGGCTAGCGGGGGGGCAAGGGACGAGCAGTACTTC.